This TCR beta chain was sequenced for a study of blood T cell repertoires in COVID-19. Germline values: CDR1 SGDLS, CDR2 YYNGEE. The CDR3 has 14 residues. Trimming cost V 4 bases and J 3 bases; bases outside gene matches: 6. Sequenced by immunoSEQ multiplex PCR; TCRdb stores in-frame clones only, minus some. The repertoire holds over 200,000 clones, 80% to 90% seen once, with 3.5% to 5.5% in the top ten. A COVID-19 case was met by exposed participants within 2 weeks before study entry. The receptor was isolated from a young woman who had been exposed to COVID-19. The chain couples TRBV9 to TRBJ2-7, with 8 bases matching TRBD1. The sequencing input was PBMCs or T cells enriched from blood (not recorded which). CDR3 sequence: CASSRTGTGYEQYF. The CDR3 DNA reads TGTGCCAGCAGCCGGACAGGGACGGGCTACGAGCAGTACTTC.